The clone carrying this TCR beta chain was seen ten or more times. What it binds is not known. Breast cancer patients provided tissue from their axillary draining lymph nodes. These data originate in a study of breast tumors, draining lymph nodes, adjacent tissues. Trimming at V came to 6 bases and at J to 4 bases, leaving 9 bases not matched to a gene. CDR3 length: 17 amino acids. Each CDR3 protein is one row after TCRdb ran MiXCR on the multiplex PCR reads. The sample holds more than 80,000 distinct CDR3 sequences, less than 40% seen once. General study findings and limits: The data were judged consistent with most tumor T cells coming from lymph node and expanding in tumor. Luminal-like breast cancer showed significantly greater tumor-nontumor repertoire similarity than basal-like breast cancer did. Tumor TCR diversity was below lymph nodes but above nontumor tissue.

The chain joins TRBV12-3 or TRBV12-4 to TRBJ2-3, with 14 bases fitting TRBD2. The receptor's source is a female donor with breast cancer. Some clones in this sample may be carry-over from other donors' samples. The sequencing input was axillary lymph node tissue. CDR3 residues: CASSATSGGALADTQYF. DNA of the CDR3: TGTGCCAGCAGCGCGACTAGCGGGGGGGCCCTGGCAGATACGCAGTATTTT.